This T cell receptor beta chain was retrieved from a study of neurological immune-mediated disorders. There are 16 residues in the CDR3. Germline lookup yields CDR1 SGHTA and CDR2 FQGNSA. The trim removed 3 bases at V and 2 bases at J, leaving 5 bases unmatched. This clonotype was found many times. TCRdb recomputed calls from the 5' RACE reads with MiXCR, one row per CDR3 protein. This table has about 50,000 distinct CDR3 sequences, around 10% appearing once. Input material: PBMCs. The chain links TRBV7-2 to TRBJ2-5; 11 bases match TRBD2. The receptor comes from a woman aged 40 to 49 with HTLV-1-associated myelopathy (HAM/TSP). DNA of the CDR3: TGTGCCAGCAGCTTTCCGGGACTAGCGGCACAAGAGACCCAGTACTTC. Protein sequence: CASSFPGLAAQETQYF. Full variable domain (rest looked up from reference TRBV7-2 and TRBJ2-5): GAGVSQSPSNKVTEKGKDVELRCDPISGHTALYWYRQSLGQGLEFLIYFQGNSAPDKSGLPSDRFSAERTGGSVSTLTIQRTQQEDSAVYLCASSFPGLAAQETQYFGPGTRLLVL.